This TCR beta chain derives from a study of T cell repertoires in cytomegalovirus infection. Whole-study context: Through public TCR beta signatures, both CMV infection and matching HLA type were indicated.

Study-wide findings and caveats: Cumulative public TCR beta family frequency identified CMV carriers with the relevant HLA.

The ends were cut back, 7 bases at V and 2 bases at J, with 9 bases in the middle. The CDR3 has 12 amino acids. Germline V gene data show CDR1 as MGHDK and CDR2 as SYGVNS. TCRdb itself ran the reads through MiXCR, one entry per CDR3 protein. There are more than 500,000 distinct CDR3 sequences in the sample; approximately 17% occur only once, and more than 20% lies in the top ten. Turning to this clonotype: Its matching antigen is unknown.

The chain recombines TRBV25-1 with TRBJ2-7; no clear D. The clonotype originates from a human donor in good health (CMV status not recorded). Some clones in this sample may be carry-over from other donors' samples. Specimen: CD8+ T cells from PBMCs. The CDR3 loop is CASTRAPYEQYF. The CDR3 DNA follows: TGTGCCAGCACTAGGGCCCCCTACGAGCAGTACTTC.